A selection of T cell receptor beta chains follows, all from one sample in a study of blood T cells in healthy people across ages. TCRdb re-called the 5' RACE reads with MiXCR, one entry per CDR3 protein. Of around 800,000 distinct CDR3 sequences in the sample, 40% to 50% are singletons; the top ten hold around 21%. Sequenced sample: blood. The receptors originated from a man in his sixties in good health. CDR3s include the opening cysteine and the closing phenylalanine or tryptophan. Fields, in order: J gene, CDR3 length, D gene, clone size, V gene, CDR3 protein, CDR3 DNA. The D gene is left open where the match is weak. Expanded clones are given a class, and other clones once, few, many or no size at all.

j_gene: TRBJ2-5; len: 14; d_gene: .; abundance: .; v_gene: TRBV6-5; CDR3aa: CASSPGRGLETQYF; CDR3nt: TGTGCCAGCAGTCCCGGGAGGGGGCTGGAGACCCAGTACTTC
j_gene: TRBJ2-7; len: 12; d_gene: .; abundance: .; v_gene: TRBV24-1; CDR3aa: CATSGGSYEQYF; CDR3nt: TGTGCCACCAGTGGGGGTTCCTACGAGCAGTACTTC
j_gene: TRBJ1-1; len: 13; d_gene: .; abundance: .; v_gene: TRBV10-3; CDR3aa: CAISTRLNTEAFF; CDR3nt: TGTGCCATCAGTACGAGATTGAACACTGAAGCTTTCTTT
j_gene: TRBJ2-3; len: 16; d_gene: .; abundance: .; v_gene: TRBV5-4; CDR3aa: CASSNKDSGATDTQYF; CDR3nt: TGTGCCAGCTCCAATAAGGACAGCGGGGCTACAGATACGCAGTATTTT
j_gene: TRBJ2-3; len: 15; d_gene: .; abundance: once; v_gene: TRBV2; CDR3aa: CASSEGTSDTDTQYF; CDR3nt: TGTGCCAGCAGTGAAGGGACATCTGACACAGATACGCAGTATTTT
j_gene: TRBJ2-5; len: 14; d_gene: .; abundance: few; v_gene: TRBV12-3/TRBV12-4; CDR3aa: CASSFDLRQETQYF; CDR3nt: TGTGCCAGCAGTTTTGACCTCCGTCAAGAGACCCAGTACTTC
j_gene: TRBJ2-7; len: 14; d_gene: TRBD1; abundance: few; v_gene: TRBV20-1; CDR3aa: CSASFRGQRYEQYF; CDR3nt: TGCAGTGCTAGTTTTCGGGGACAGCGCTACGAGCAGTACTTC
j_gene: TRBJ2-2; len: 14; d_gene: .; abundance: few; v_gene: TRBV7-2; CDR3aa: CASSPEGAPGELFF; CDR3nt: TGTGCCAGCAGCCCCGAAGGCGCACCCGGGGAGCTGTTTTTT
j_gene: TRBJ1-5; len: 18; d_gene: .; abundance: .; v_gene: TRBV28; CDR3aa: CASSGILFLDSLNQPQHF; CDR3nt: TGTGCCAGCAGTGGAATTTTATTCTTAGACAGCCTGAATCAGCCCCAGCATTTT
j_gene: TRBJ2-3; len: 14; d_gene: .; abundance: once; v_gene: TRBV6-5; CDR3aa: CASSPVRLTDTQYF; CDR3nt: TGTGCCAGCAGCCCAGTAAGGCTCACAGATACGCAGTATTTT
j_gene: TRBJ2-2; len: 12; d_gene: .; abundance: few; v_gene: TRBV13; CDR3aa: CASSQGVGELFF; CDR3nt: TGTGCCAGCAGCCAGGGTGTCGGGGAGCTGTTTTTT
j_gene: TRBJ2-7; len: 16; d_gene: .; abundance: .; v_gene: TRBV7-8; CDR3aa: CASSKGDGFLFYEQYF; CDR3nt: TGTGCCAGCAGCAAAGGGGACGGATTTCTATTTTACGAGCAGTACTTC
j_gene: TRBJ2-3; len: 14; d_gene: .; abundance: few; v_gene: TRBV2; CDR3aa: CASSEMRSTDTQYF; CDR3nt: TGTGCCAGCAGTGAAATGAGGAGCACAGATACGCAGTATTTT
j_gene: TRBJ2-5; len: 15; d_gene: .; abundance: few; v_gene: TRBV4-1; CDR3aa: CASSQVATAQETQYF; CDR3nt: TGCGCCAGCAGCCAAGTCGCGACGGCCCAAGAGACCCAGTACTTC
j_gene: TRBJ2-2; len: 15; d_gene: TRBD1; abundance: .; v_gene: TRBV20-1; CDR3aa: CSARETGVGTGELFF; CDR3nt: TGCAGTGCTAGAGAGACAGGGGTTGGCACCGGGGAGCTGTTTTTT
j_gene: TRBJ2-2; len: 16; d_gene: .; abundance: .; v_gene: TRBV4-3; CDR3aa: CASSPKALVNTGELFF; CDR3nt: TGCGCCAGCAGCCCTAAGGCACTCGTGAACACCGGGGAGCTGTTTTTT
j_gene: TRBJ1-2; len: 12; d_gene: .; abundance: .; v_gene: TRBV7-2; CDR3aa: CASSIAASGYTF; CDR3nt: TGTGCCAGCAGCATAGCGGCGTCTGGCTACACCTTC
j_gene: TRBJ2-5; len: 14; d_gene: .; abundance: .; v_gene: TRBV7-6; CDR3aa: CASSDQGQVGAQYF; CDR3nt: TGTGCCAGCAGCGACCAGGGGCAGGTTGGGGCCCAGTACTTC
j_gene: TRBJ1-4; len: 15; d_gene: .; abundance: .; v_gene: TRBV7-9; CDR3aa: CASSGWVGRREKLFF; CDR3nt: TGTGCCAGCAGCGGTTGGGTGGGTAGACGAGAAAAACTGTTTTTT
j_gene: TRBJ1-2; len: 15; d_gene: .; abundance: .; v_gene: TRBV4-3; CDR3aa: CASSQESAGAYGYTF; CDR3nt: TGCGCCAGCAGCCAAGAAAGCGCAGGGGCCTATGGCTACACCTTC
j_gene: TRBJ1-1; len: 12; d_gene: .; abundance: .; v_gene: TRBV28; CDR3aa: CASSLSRDQAFF; CDR3nt: TGTGCCAGCAGCCTGAGCCGGGATCAAGCTTTCTTT
j_gene: TRBJ1-2; len: 16; d_gene: .; abundance: few; v_gene: TRBV4-3; CDR3aa: CASSQDQTRNLYGYTF; CDR3nt: TGCGCCAGCAGCCAAGATCAAACTAGAAACCTCTATGGCTACACCTTC
j_gene: TRBJ2-1; len: 15; d_gene: .; abundance: few; v_gene: TRBV7-8; CDR3aa: CASSNAGLSYNEQFF; CDR3nt: TGTGCCAGCAGCAACGCGGGGCTCTCCTACAATGAGCAGTTCTTC
j_gene: TRBJ2-2; len: 16; d_gene: .; abundance: .; v_gene: TRBV7-2; CDR3aa: CASSWGINRGTGELFF; CDR3nt: TGTGCCAGCAGCTGGGGAATCAATCGAGGGACCGGGGAGCTGTTTTTT
j_gene: TRBJ2-7; len: 15; d_gene: TRBD1; abundance: .; v_gene: TRBV20-1; CDR3aa: CSASATGDLLKEQYF; CDR3nt: TGCAGTGCTAGTGCCACAGGGGACCTGTTAAAAGAGCAGTACTTC
j_gene: TRBJ2-4; len: 18; d_gene: .; abundance: .; v_gene: TRBV7-2; CDR3aa: CASSLILMGFLAKNIQYF; CDR3nt: TGTGCCAGCAGCTTAATTTTGATGGGATTTCTAGCCAAAAACATTCAGTACTTC
j_gene: TRBJ1-1; len: 13; d_gene: TRBD1; abundance: .; v_gene: TRBV28; CDR3aa: CASRDREYTEAFF; CDR3nt: TGTGCCAGCAGGGACAGGGAGTACACTGAAGCTTTCTTT
j_gene: TRBJ2-1; len: 17; d_gene: .; abundance: few; v_gene: TRBV2; CDR3aa: CASSVTGTPVSYNEQFF; CDR3nt: TGTGCCAGCAGCGTAACCGGGACACCAGTCTCCTACAATGAGCAGTTCTTC
j_gene: TRBJ2-3; len: 13; d_gene: TRBD2; abundance: .; v_gene: TRBV29-1; CDR3aa: CSVEGQGGDTQYF; CDR3nt: TGCAGCGTTGAAGGGCAGGGAGGGGATACGCAGTATTTT
j_gene: TRBJ2-7; len: 17; d_gene: .; abundance: .; v_gene: TRBV6-2/TRBV6-3; CDR3aa: CASSYSTSPGVSYEQYF; CDR3nt: TGTGCCAGCAGTTACTCTACGTCTCCTGGGGTCTCCTACGAGCAGTACTTC
j_gene: TRBJ2-3; len: 16; d_gene: TRBD2; abundance: .; v_gene: TRBV4-2; CDR3aa: CASSQPTSGSTDTQYF; CDR3nt: TGTGCCAGCAGCCAACCGACTAGCGGGAGCACAGATACGCAGTATTTT
j_gene: TRBJ2-1; len: 11; d_gene: .; abundance: few; v_gene: TRBV6-6; CDR3aa: CASLGGNEQFF; CDR3nt: TGTGCCAGCCTGGGTGGGAATGAGCAGTTCTTC